Below, 15 T cell receptor beta chains from the same sample are listed, as sequenced in a study of Ad26.COV2.S vaccination and SARS-CoV-2 variants. Described treatment: over 15 received Ad26.COV2.S at low or high dose, single or two shots; roughly five received placebo; per-sample allocation not given. Material that was analyzed had been drawn on day 63 after the first vaccine or placebo injection. Profiled with immunoSEQ multiplex PCR; TCRdb holds only in-frame clones, not every one. The sample records some 340,000 clones, around four fifths being singletons. This specimen consisted of peripheral blood, obtained in a trial of Ad26.COV2.S vaccine versus placebo. The receptors originated from a person aged 18-60 years who received the Ad26.COV2.S COVID-19 vaccine or a placebo.

The gene calls are TRBV24-1 and TRBJ2-1; 9 bases align to TRBD2. Germline CDR1 reads KGHDR; CDR2 reads SFDVKD. This CDR3 is 18 amino acids long. V was clipped by 3 bases and J by 0 bases; unmatched bases: 8. CDR3 DNA sequence: TGTGCCACCAGTGATACCGCCAAGCGGGGGGTCTCCTACAATGAGCAGTTCTTC. It yields the protein CATSDTAKRGVSYNEQFF.

V and J are TRBV6-5 and TRBJ1-1; D gene uncertain. The CDR3 has 12 amino acids. Between the trimmed V and J ends, which lost 7 bases and 5 bases, there was a span of 11 bases. The germline gives CDR1 MNHEY, CDR2 SVGAGI. In DNA, the CDR3 is TGTGCCAGCATGCAAACGGGTACTGAAGCTTTCTTT. Translation gives CASMQTGTEAFF.

The chain employs TRBV4-1 and TRBJ1-1; no clear D gene. Trimming took off 4 bases at V and 7 bases at J, with 19 bases between the two ends. CDR1 is MGHRA, CDR2 YSYEKL, per germline. The CDR3 covers 15 residues. Here the CDR3 reads CASSPTSGPRGEAFF. The CDR3 nucleotides read TGCGCCAGCAGCCCTACGTCCGGGCCCCGGGGTGAAGCTTTCTTT.

The rearrangement uses TRBV4-1 and TRBJ2-7; D not resolved. V gave up 3 bases and J gave up 3 bases, with 9 bases separating them. From germline, CDR1 is MGHRA and CDR2 YSYEKL. CDR3 length equals 13 residues. The CDR3 sequence: CASSQDLIYEQYF. DNA for the CDR3: TGCGCCAGCAGCCAGGACCTCATCTACGAGCAGTACTTC.

The chain uses TRBV30 and TRBJ2-1, with 8 bases identical to TRBD2. The length of the CDR3 is 14 residues. The germline V gene encodes CDR1 GTSNPN and CDR2 SVGIG (reference sequence). Trimming cost V 2 bases and J 4 bases; bases outside gene matches: 4. The CDR3 region is CAWSWGTSYNEQFF. The CDR3, as DNA: TGTGCCTGGAGTTGGGGGACTAGTTACAATGAGCAGTTCTTC.

The CDR3 loop reads CASSQEGSTQYF. The CDR3, as DNA: TGTGCCAGCAGCCAAGAAGGCTCTACGCAGTATTTT. V and J are TRBV14 and TRBJ2-3; D not resolved. The germline V gene has CDR1 SGHDN and CDR2 FVKESK. The CDR3 runs to 12 residues. V was clipped by 0 bases and J by 8 bases, with 6 bases between them.

This clone was seen a few times. This chain links TRBV9 with TRBJ1-6, with 7 bases matching TRBD1. The CDR3 is made up of 16 amino acids. Germline lookup yields CDR1 SGDLS and CDR2 YYNGEE. V shed 3 bases and J 5 bases; nucleotides not matched to a gene: 8. CDR3 sequence (DNA): TGTGCCAGCAGCGATCCCAGGGGGTATAATAATTCACCCCTCCACTTT. Encoded protein: CASSDPRGYNNSPLHF.

The gene calls are TRBV30 and TRBJ1-2; TRBD1 matches 7 bases. Germline CDR1 GTSNPN, CDR2 SVGIG (reference sequence). With V trimmed by 3 bases and J by 4 bases, 11 bases remained unmatched. The CDR3 contains 15 residues. The CDR3 protein is CAWSATGFGFYGYTF. The CDR3 region has the DNA TGTGCCTGGAGCGCGACAGGGTTCGGCTTCTATGGCTACACCTTC.

The chain employs TRBV6-5 and TRBJ1-6, with D unclear. Germline CDR1 and CDR2: MNHEY and SVGAGI. Between the trimmed V and J ends, which lost 0 bases and 9 bases, there was a span of 12 bases. The CDR3 is 15 amino acids. CDR3 amino acids: CASSYSGPGGSPLHF. The CDR3 DNA reads as TGTGCCAGCAGTTACTCAGGGCCCGGCGGTTCACCCCTCCACTTT.

The CDR3 nucleotides read TGTGCCAGCAGCTTACCGGGACGAGCTAACTATGGCTACACCTTC. It is translated as CASSLPGRANYGYTF. The V and J genes are TRBV7-9 and TRBJ1-2; perhaps TRBD1 as D (5 bases). The germline V and J ends were trimmed by 2 bases and 0 bases, with 10 bases remaining between them. This CDR3 has 15 amino acids. Per the germline V gene, CDR1 is SEHNR and CDR2 is FQNEAQ (reference sequence). The variable domain in full, with the rest retrieved from reference TRBV7-9 and TRBJ1-2, is DTGVSQNPRHKITKRGQNVTFRCDPISEHNRLYWYRQTLGQGPEFLTYFQNEAQLEKSRLLSDRFSAERPKGSFSTLEIQRTEQGDSAMYLCASSLPGRANYGYTFGSGTRLTVV.

V is TRBV19 and J is TRBJ2-7; D gene ambiguous. V dropped 5 bases and J dropped 1 base, with 12 bases sitting between them. The CDR3 spans 14 residues. The germline V gene encodes CDR1 LNHDA and CDR2 SQIVND (reference sequence). The DNA of the CDR3 is TGTGCCAGTAGTTCCCAGCCTAATTCCTACGAGCAGTACTTC. It translates to CASSSQPNSYEQYF.

The V gene is TRBV4-2, the J gene TRBJ2-5; the D gene could be TRBD1 or TRBD2 (5 bases each). Trimming took 3 bases from V and 4 from J, leaving 12 bases between them. This CDR3 is 14 amino acids long. The germline gives CDR1 LGHNA, CDR2 YNFKEQ. CDR3 nucleotides: TGTGCCAGCAGCCATGGGACCTCAACAGAGACCCAGTACTTC. It translates to CASSHGTSTETQYF.

This clone was recorded a few times. The chain is built from TRBV5-1 and TRBJ2-1, with D perhaps TRBD1 (7 bases). The CDR3 runs to 20 residues. The germline V and J ends were trimmed by 2 bases and 0 bases, with 24 bases remaining between them. Per the germline V gene, CDR1 is SGHRS and CDR2 is YFSETQ. The CDR3 loop reads CASSFKRQGYGAGSYNEQFF. Here the CDR3 DNA reads TGCGCCAGCAGCTTCAAACGACAGGGTTATGGAGCGGGCTCCTACAATGAGCAGTTCTTC.

The chain uses TRBV6-5 and TRBJ2-2; a weak D match, TRBD2 (6 bases). The CDR3 extends over 15 amino acids. Per the germline V gene, CDR1 is MNHEY and CDR2 is SVGAGI. V was shortened by 8 bases and J by 0 bases, with 13 bases between the two germline ends. CDR3 nucleotides: TGTGCCAGCGCCTTCGGGGGATCGAACACCGGGGAGCTGTTTTTT. Amino acid sequence: CASAFGGSNTGELFF.

This chain connects TRBV28 to TRBJ1-5; a weak D match, TRBD1 (6 bases). Trimming left V 6 bases short and J 0 bases short, with 12 bases between. Germline V gives CDR1 MDHEN, CDR2 SYDVKM. The CDR3 runs 15 residues. In DNA form, the CDR3 reads TGTGCCAGCAGCTTACAGGGTTATAGCAATCAGCCCCAGCATTTT. Its translation: CASSLQGYSNQPQHF.